This TCR beta chain comes out of a study of PD-L1 blockade in urothelial cancer. Time point here: pretreatment peripheral blood. Study-wide points: Improved survival was predicted by pretreatment blood TCR clonality below the median.

This clone has only one observation. Its antigen is unknown. The repertoire was sequenced with immunoSEQ multiplex PCR; TCRdb's copy has only in-frame clones and lacks some. Here the sample spans about 95,000 clones, roughly 84% being singletons. From germline, CDR1 is SGHVS and CDR2 FNYEAQ. The CDR3 length is 16 residues. After removal of 2 bases from V and 3 bases from J, the junction contained 7 bases not matched to a gene. The specimen was PBMCs, collected around atezolizumab (anti-PD-L1) treatment. V usage is TRBV7-6 and J usage is TRBJ2-3; 8 bases are a match to TRBD2. The sequence came from a man aged 55 to 70 with urothelial cancer. CDR3 sequence: CASSLSGGGTTDTQYF. In nucleotides, the CDR3 is TGTGCCAGCAGCTTATCTGGCGGGGGGACTACAGATACGCAGTATTTT.